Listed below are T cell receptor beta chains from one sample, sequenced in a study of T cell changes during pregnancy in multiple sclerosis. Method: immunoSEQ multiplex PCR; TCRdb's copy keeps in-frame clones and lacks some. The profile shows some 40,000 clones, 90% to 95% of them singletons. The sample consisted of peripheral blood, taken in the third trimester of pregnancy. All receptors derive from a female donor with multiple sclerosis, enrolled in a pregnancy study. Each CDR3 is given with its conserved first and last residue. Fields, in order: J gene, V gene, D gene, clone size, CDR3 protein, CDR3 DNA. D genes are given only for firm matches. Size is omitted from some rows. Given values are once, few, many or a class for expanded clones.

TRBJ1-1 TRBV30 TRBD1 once CAWNRDRGGNTEAFF TGTGCCTGGAATCGGGACAGGGGGGGGAACACTGAAGCTTTCTTT
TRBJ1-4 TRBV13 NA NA CASRTAGESSEKLFF TGTGCCAGCAGGACCGCAGGGGAATCGAGTGAAAAACTGTTTTTT
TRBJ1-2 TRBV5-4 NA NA CASSSGRVYGYTF TGTGCCAGCAGCTCGGGGAGAGTCTATGGCTACACCTTC
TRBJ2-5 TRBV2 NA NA CASRRGQETQYF TGTGCCAGCAGACGGGGACAAGAGACCCAGTACTTC
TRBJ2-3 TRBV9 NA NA CASSHSSAGTDTQYF TGTGCCAGCTCCCACTCTAGCGCAGGCACAGATACGCAGTATTTT
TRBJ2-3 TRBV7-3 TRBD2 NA CASSLWTSASLSTDTQYF TGTGCCAGCAGCCTCTGGACTAGCGCTAGTTTAAGCACAGATACGCAGTATTTT
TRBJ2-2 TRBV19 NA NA CASSVDRYAGELFF TGTGCCAGTAGTGTCGATCGGTACGCCGGGGAGCTGTTTTTT
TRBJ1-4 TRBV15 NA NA CAASREGQGSEKLFF TGTGCCGCCAGCAGAGAAGGGCAGGGGAGTGAAAAACTGTTTTTT
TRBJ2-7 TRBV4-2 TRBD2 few CASSQDASGYSYEQYF TGTGCCAGCAGCCAAGATGCTAGCGGGTACTCCTACGAGCAGTACTTC
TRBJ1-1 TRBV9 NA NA CASSEEPGTWRDNTEAFF TGTGCCAGCAGCGAAGAGCCTGGGACATGGCGAGACAACACTGAAGCTTTCTTT
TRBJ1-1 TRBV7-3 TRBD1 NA CASSFGQGNTEAFF TGTGCCAGCAGCTTTGGACAGGGGAACACTGAAGCTTTCTTT
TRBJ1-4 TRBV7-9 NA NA CASTILGGFEKLFF TGTGCCAGCACCATCTTGGGGGGGTTTGAAAAACTGTTTTTT
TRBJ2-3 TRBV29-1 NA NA CSTRLTGLGPDTQYF TGCAGCACACGACTCACAGGGCTCGGCCCAGATACGCAGTATTTT
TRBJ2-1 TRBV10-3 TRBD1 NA CAISDGTGYNEQFF TGTGCCATCAGTGACGGGACAGGGTACAATGAGCAGTTCTTC
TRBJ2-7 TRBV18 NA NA CASSPGTRSSYEQYF TGTGCCAGCTCACCCGGGACTCGGAGCTCCTACGAGCAGTACTTC
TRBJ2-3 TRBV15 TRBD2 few CAIRRGGSPGDTQYF TGTGCCATCCGCCGTGGCGGGAGCCCCGGAGATACGCAGTATTTT
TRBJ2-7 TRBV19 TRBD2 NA CASSPSGFSYEQYF TGTGCCAGTAGTCCTAGCGGTTTCTCCTACGAGCAGTACTTC
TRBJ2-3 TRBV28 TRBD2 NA CASSTSGSGADTQYF TGTGCCAGCAGTACTAGCGGGAGCGGCGCAGATACGCAGTATTTT
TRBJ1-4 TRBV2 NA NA CASGRDEKLFF TGTGCCAGCGGCAGGGATGAAAAACTGTTTTTT
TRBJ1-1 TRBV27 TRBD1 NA CASSLDRVYTEAFF TGTGCCAGCAGTTTGGACAGGGTATACACTGAAGCTTTCTTT
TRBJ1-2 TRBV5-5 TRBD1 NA CASSLLRTGRHGYTF TGTGCCAGCAGCTTACTCCGGACAGGGAGGCATGGCTACACCTTC
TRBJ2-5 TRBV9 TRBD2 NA CASSVVSGSGQETQYF TGTGCCAGCAGCGTAGTGAGCGGGAGTGGGCAAGAGACCCAGTACTTC
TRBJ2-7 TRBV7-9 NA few CASSLVGTYEQYF TGTGCCAGCAGCTTAGTTGGTACATACGAGCAGTACTTC
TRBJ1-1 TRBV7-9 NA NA CASSLFARRDGTEAFF TGTGCCAGCAGCTTATTTGCAAGGCGGGATGGCACTGAAGCTTTCTTT
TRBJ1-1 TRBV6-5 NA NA CASSIPNTEAFF TGTGCCAGCAGTATCCCTAACACTGAAGCTTTCTTT
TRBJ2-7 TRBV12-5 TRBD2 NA CASGLGTSGGLLTYEQYF TGTGCTAGTGGTTTGGGGACTAGCGGGGGGTTGCTCACCTACGAGCAGTACTTC
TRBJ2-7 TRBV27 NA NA CASSLSQETIPYEQYF TGTGCCAGCAGTTTATCACAGGAAACTATTCCCTACGAGCAGTACTTC
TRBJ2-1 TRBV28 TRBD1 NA CASSRTGNPPHNEQFF TGTGCCAGCAGCCGGACAGGGAACCCCCCACACAATGAGCAGTTCTTC
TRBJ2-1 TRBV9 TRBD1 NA CASSVRDRQYNEQFF TGTGCCAGCAGCGTAAGGGACAGGCAATACAATGAGCAGTTCTTC
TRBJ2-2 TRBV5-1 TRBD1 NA CASSVTGGRTGELFF TGCGCCAGCAGCGTGACAGGGGGGAGAACCGGGGAGCTGTTTTTT
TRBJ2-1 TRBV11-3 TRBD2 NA CASSLDRGGDEQFF TGTGCCAGCAGCTTAGATCGCGGGGGGGATGAGCAGTTCTTC
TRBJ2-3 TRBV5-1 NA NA CASSFTPRYTDTQYF TGCGCCAGCAGCTTCACTCCTCGGTACACAGATACGCAGTATTTT
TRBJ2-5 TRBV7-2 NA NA CASSPRDFQETQYF TGTGCCAGCAGCCCCCGGGATTTCCAAGAGACCCAGTACTTC
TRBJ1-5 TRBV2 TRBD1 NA CASTWTGGNQPQHF TGTGCCAGCACTTGGACAGGGGGCAATCAGCCCCAGCATTTT
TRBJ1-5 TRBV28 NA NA CASSSQGLYQPQHF TGTGCCAGCAGCTCACAGGGATTATATCAGCCCCAGCATTTT
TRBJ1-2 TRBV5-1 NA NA CASSGSGTGYTF TGCGCCAGCAGTGGGAGTGGTACCGGCTACACCTTC
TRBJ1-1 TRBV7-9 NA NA CASSPLGGSNTEAFF TGTGCCAGCAGCCCCCTGGGAGGGAGTAACACTGAAGCTTTCTTT
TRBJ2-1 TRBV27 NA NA CASPKHEQFF TGTGCCAGCCCAAAGCATGAGCAGTTCTTC
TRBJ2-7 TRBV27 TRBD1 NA CASSPPSRTGTYEQYF TGTGCCAGCAGTCCCCCTAGTCGGACAGGGACCTACGAGCAGTACTTC
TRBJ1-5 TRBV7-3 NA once CASRPNSVSNQPQHF TGTGCCAGCAGGCCGAACTCGGTTAGCAATCAGCCCCAGCATTTT
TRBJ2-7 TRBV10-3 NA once CAISDRAYEQYF TGTGCCATCAGTGACAGGGCTTACGAGCAGTACTTC
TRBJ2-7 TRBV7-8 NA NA CASSLFREKYEQYF TGTGCCAGCAGCTTATTCCGGGAGAAGTACGAGCAGTACTTC
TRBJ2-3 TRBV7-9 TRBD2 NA CASSLELARTDTQYF TGTGCCAGCAGCTTAGAACTAGCGAGAACAGATACGCAGTATTTT
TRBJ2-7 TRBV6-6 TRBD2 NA CASSYSGRGGFYEQYF TGTGCCAGCAGTTACTCAGGGCGGGGGGGGTTCTACGAGCAGTACTTC
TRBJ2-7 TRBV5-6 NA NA CASSLFPRDYEQYF TGTGCCAGCAGCTTGTTTCCCAGGGACTACGAGCAGTACTTC
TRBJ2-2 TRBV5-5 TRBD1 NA CASSGGQGKSTGELFF TGTGCCAGCAGCGGCGGACAGGGAAAAAGCACCGGGGAGCTGTTTTTT
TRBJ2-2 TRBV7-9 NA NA CASFRDTYTGELFF TGTGCCAGCTTCCGGGACACTTACACCGGGGAGCTGTTTTTT